The clone carrying this TCR beta chain was found a few times. These data come from a study of neurological immune-mediated disorders. From the 5' RACE reads, TCRdb called clonotypes with MiXCR, one entry per CDR3 protein. The table lists tens of thousands of distinct CDR3 sequences, 9% to 12% of them singletons. The V gene lost 6 bases and the J gene lost 2 bases, with 13 bases spanning the gap. The CDR3 consists of 14 residues. Per the germline V gene, CDR1 is MNHEY and CDR2 is SVGAGI. This TCR derives from a middle-aged woman with HTLV-1-associated myelopathy (HAM/TSP). Sample: PBMCs. The V call is TRBV6-5, the J call TRBJ1-2, with D possibly being TRBD1 (5 bases). This CDR3 is CASSRTPGNYGYTF. The CDR3 DNA is TGTGCCAGCAGCCGGACACCTGGCAACTATGGCTACACCTTC.